Listed below are T cell receptor beta chains from one sample, sequenced in a study of human T cells and chemical hapten exposure. Each CDR3 protein is one row after TCRdb ran MiXCR on the RACE reads. The sample holds 250,000 or so distinct CDR3 sequences, 7.5% to 9% seen once. Source: whole blood, taken in connection with sensitization to the hapten diphenylcyclopropenone (DPC). The receptors come from a young man with alopecia areata. Some clones in this sample may be carry-over from other donors' samples. CDR3s include the opening cysteine and the closing phenylalanine or tryptophan. The D gene is left open where the match is weak. Part of the rows lack a size; the others show once, few, many or a class for expanded clones.

abundance,j_gene,v_gene,d_gene,CDR3nt,CDR3aa
once,TRBJ2-3,TRBV20-1,NA,TGCAGTGCATTAGAGATACAGCCCCGGTTCAGGTATTTT,CSALEIQPRFRYF
NA,TRBJ1-2,TRBV20-1,TRBD1,TGCAGTGCTCGCACGCAGGGGGCGCCTATCGTAGGCTACACCTTC,CSARTQGAPIVGYTF
few,TRBJ1-2,TRBV4-3,TRBD1,TGCGCCAGCAGCCAAGATCTTGGGGACAGGGGTAGGAGGAATGGCTACACCTTC,CASSQDLGDRGRRNGYTF
few,TRBJ2-5,TRBV12-5,NA,TGTGCTAGTGGCAACCGACAAGAGGGCCAAGAGACCCAGTACTTC,CASGNRQEGQETQYF
NA,TRBJ2-1,TRBV4-1,NA,TGCGCCAGCAGCCAAGGGAGGCTTAGGGGCAATGAGCAGTTCTTC,CASSQGRLRGNEQFF
NA,TRBJ1-1,TRBV2,NA,TGTGCCAGCAGTGAACTTCAGGGTAAGACTGAAGCTTTCTTT,CASSELQGKTEAFF
NA,TRBJ2-1,TRBV6-1,TRBD1,TGTGCCAGCGAGGACAGGGGAGAGGTCAATGAGCAGTTCTTC,CASEDRGEVNEQFF
few,TRBJ2-7,TRBV11-2,NA,TGTGCCAGCAGCTTAGAGCGGACCGGGAACGAGCAGTACTTC,CASSLERTGNEQYF
few,TRBJ1-1,TRBV15,NA,TGTGCCACCAGCAGAGAACCACACTCCACTGAAGCTTTCTTT,CATSREPHSTEAFF
few,TRBJ2-1,TRBV20-1,NA,TGCAGTGCTCCCTCGACCAAGGGGCAGTTCTTC,CSAPSTKGQFF
few,TRBJ2-5,TRBV5-1,NA,TGCGCCAGCAGTAAAGGATCTACAGGGTACGAGACCCAGTACTTC,CASSKGSTGYETQYF
NA,TRBJ2-5,TRBV29-1,NA,TGCAGCGTTGAGCCAGCCGCCCTAGGGTCCCAGTACTTC,CSVEPAALGSQYF